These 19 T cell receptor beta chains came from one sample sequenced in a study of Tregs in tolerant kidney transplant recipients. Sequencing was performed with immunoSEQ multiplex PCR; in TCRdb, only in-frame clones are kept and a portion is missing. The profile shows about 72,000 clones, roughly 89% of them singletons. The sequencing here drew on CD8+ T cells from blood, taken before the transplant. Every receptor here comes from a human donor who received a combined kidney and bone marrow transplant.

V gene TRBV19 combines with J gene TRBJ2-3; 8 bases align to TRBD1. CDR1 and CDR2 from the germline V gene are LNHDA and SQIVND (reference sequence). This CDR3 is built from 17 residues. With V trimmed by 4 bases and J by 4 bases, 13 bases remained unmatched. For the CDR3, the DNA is TGTGCCAGTAGTAAACAGGGGGAACAACAGGTGGCAGATACGCAGTATTTT. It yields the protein CASSKQGEQQVADTQYF. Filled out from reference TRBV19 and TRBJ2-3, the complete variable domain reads DGGITQSPKYLFRKEGQNVTLSCEQNLNHDAMYWYRQDPGQGLRLIYYSQIVNDFQKGDIAEGYSVSREKKESFPLTVTSAQKNPTAFYLCASSKQGEQQVADTQYFGPGTRLTVL.

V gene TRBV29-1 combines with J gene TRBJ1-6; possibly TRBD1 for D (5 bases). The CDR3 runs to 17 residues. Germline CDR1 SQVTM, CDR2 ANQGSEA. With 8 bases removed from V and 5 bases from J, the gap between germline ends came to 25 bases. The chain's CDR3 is CSPMKVWGPPDNSPLHF. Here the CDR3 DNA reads TGCAGCCCAATGAAGGTTTGGGGCCCTCCGGATAATTCACCCCTCCACTTT.

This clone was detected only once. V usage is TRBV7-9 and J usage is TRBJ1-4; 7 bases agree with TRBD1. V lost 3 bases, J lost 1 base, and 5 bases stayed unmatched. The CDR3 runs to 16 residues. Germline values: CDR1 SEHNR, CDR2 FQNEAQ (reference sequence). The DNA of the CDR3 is TGTGCCAGCAGCTTTAGAAGGGACAGAACTAATGAAAAACTGTTTTTT. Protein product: CASSFRRDRTNEKLFF.

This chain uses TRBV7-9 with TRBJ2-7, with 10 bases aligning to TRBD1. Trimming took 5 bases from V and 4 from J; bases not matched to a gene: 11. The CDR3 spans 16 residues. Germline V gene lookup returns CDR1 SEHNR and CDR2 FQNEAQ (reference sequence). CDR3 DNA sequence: TGTGCCAGCAGCGACTCGACAGGGGGCGCGGGTTACGAGCAGTACTTC. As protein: CASSDSTGGAGYEQYF.

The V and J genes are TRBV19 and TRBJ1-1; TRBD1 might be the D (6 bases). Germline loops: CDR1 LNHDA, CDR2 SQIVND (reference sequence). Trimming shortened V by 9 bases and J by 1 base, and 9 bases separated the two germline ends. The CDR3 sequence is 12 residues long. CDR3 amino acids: CASIQGNTEAFF. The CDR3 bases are TGTGCCAGCATACAGGGGAACACTGAAGCTTTCTTT.

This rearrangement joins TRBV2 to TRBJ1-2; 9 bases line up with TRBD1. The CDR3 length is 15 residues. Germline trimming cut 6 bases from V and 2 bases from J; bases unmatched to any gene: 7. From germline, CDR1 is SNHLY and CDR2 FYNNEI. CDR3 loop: CASSPTGGGNYGYTF. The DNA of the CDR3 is TGTGCCAGCAGCCCTACAGGGGGCGGAAACTATGGCTACACCTTC. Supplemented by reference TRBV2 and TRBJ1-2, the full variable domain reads EPEVTQTPSHQVTQMGQEVILRCVPISNHLYFYWYRQILGQKVEFLVSFYNNEISEKSEIFDDQFSVERPDGSNFTLKIRSTKLEDSAMYFCASSPTGGGNYGYTFGSGTRLTVV.

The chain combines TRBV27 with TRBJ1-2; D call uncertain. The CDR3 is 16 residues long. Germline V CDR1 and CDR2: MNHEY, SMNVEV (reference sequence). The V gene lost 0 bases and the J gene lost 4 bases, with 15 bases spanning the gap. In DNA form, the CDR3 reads TGTGCCAGCAGTTTATCGGCGGGAGAGCAAAGCTATGGCTACACCTTC. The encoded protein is CASSLSAGEQSYGYTF.

The CDR3: CASSAGQGPYNEQFF. CDR3 bases: TGTGCCAGCAGCGCGGGACAGGGACCCTACAATGAGCAGTTCTTC. The J gene is TRBJ2-1, the V gene TRBV9; 9 bases map to TRBD1. Germline V gene lookup returns CDR1 SGDLS and CDR2 YYNGEE. The CDR3 contains 15 residues. V was clipped by 3 bases and J by 2 bases; unmatched bases: 3. The variable domain in full, with the rest retrieved from reference TRBV9 and TRBJ2-1, is DSGVTQTPKHLITATGQRVTLRCSPRSGDLSVYWYQQSLDQGLQFLIQYYNGEERAKGNILERFSAQQFPDLHSELNLSSLELGDSALYFCASSAGQGPYNEQFFGPGTRLTVL.

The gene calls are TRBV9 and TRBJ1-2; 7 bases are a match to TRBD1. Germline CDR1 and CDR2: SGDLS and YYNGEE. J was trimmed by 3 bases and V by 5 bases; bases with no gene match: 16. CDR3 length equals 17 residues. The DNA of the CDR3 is TGTGCCAGCAGGCCCAAGGGGGGCGGCAGGGGGTACTATGGCTACACCTTC. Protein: CASRPKGGGRGYYGYTF.

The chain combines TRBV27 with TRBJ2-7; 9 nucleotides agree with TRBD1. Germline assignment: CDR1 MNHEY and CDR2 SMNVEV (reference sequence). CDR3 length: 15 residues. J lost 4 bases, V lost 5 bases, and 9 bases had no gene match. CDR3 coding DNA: TGTGCCAGCAGTGCGCCGGGACAGGGAAAATACGAGCAGTACTTC. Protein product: CASSAPGQGKYEQYF.

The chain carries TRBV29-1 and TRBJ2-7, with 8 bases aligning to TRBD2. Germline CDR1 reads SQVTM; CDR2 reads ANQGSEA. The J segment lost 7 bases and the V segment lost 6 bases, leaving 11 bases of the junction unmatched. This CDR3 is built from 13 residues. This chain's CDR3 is CSVLGRGDGEQYF. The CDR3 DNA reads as TGCAGCGTCCTGGGGCGGGGGGACGGGGAGCAGTACTTC.

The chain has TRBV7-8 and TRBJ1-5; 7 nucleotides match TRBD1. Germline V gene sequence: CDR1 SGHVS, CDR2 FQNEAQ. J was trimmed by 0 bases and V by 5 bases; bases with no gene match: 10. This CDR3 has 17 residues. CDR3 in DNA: TGTGCCAGCAGCCAAAGGACAGGCGCTAATAGCAATCAGCCCCAGCATTTT. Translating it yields CASSQRTGANSNQPQHF.

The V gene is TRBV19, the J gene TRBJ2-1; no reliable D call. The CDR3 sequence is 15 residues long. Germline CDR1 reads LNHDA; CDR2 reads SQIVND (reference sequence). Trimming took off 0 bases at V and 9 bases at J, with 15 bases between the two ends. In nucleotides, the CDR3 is TGTGCCAGTAGTATAGATCTAGGATCTTTCGGTGAGCAGTTCTTC. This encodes CASSIDLGSFGEQFF.

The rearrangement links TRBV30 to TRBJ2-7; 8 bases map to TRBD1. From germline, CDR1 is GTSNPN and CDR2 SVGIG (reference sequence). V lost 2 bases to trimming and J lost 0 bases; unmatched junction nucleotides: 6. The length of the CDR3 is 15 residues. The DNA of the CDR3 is TGTGCCTGGAGTCCCGGGACAGGTTACTCCTACGAGCAGTACTTC. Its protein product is CAWSPGTGYSYEQYF. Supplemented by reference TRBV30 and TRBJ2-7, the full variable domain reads SQTIHQWPATLVQPVGSPLSLECTVEGTSNPNLYWYRQAAGRGLQLLFYSVGIGQISSEVPQNLSASRPQDRQFILSSKKLLLSDSGFYLCAWSPGTGYSYEQYFGPGTRLTVT.

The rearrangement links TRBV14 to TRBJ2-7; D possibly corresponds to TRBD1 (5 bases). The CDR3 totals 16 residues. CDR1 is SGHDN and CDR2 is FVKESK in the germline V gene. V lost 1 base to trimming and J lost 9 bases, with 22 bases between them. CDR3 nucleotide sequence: TGTGCCAGCAGCCAAGTAGGGGCAGGTGCTAGAGGTGGGCAGTACTTC. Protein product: CASSQVGAGARGGQYF.

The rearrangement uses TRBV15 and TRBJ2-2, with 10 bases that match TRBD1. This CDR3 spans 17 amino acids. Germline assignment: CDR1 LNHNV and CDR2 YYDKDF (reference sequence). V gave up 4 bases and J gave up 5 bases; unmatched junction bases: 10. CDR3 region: CATSNARTGGLTGELFF. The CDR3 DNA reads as TGTGCCACCAGCAACGCCAGGACAGGGGGACTTACCGGGGAGCTGTTTTTT.

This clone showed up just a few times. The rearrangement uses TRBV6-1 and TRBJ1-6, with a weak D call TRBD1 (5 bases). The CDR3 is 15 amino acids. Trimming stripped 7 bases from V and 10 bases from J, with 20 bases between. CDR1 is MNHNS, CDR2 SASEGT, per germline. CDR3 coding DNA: TGTGCCAGCACGTCAGGGTTACTCCTCAGGTCACCCCTCCACTTT. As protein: CASTSGLLLRSPLHF.

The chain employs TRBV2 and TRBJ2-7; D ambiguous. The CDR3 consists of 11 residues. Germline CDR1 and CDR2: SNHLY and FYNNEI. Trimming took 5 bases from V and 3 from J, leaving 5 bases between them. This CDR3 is CASSNNYEQYF. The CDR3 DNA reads TGTGCCAGCAGTAACAACTACGAGCAGTACTTC.

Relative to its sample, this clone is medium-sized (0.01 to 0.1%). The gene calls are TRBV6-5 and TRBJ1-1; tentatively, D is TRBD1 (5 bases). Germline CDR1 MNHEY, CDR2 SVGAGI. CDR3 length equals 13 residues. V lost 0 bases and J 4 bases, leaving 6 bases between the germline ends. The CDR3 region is CASSYSGGTEAFF. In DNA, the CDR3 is TGTGCCAGCAGTTACTCGGGGGGCACTGAAGCTTTCTTT.